Listed here are 30 T cell receptor beta chains from one sample, sequenced in a study of T-cell reconstitution after alpha-beta-depleted transplantation in children. Preparation of the TCRbeta library used unique molecular identifiers. TCRdb ran MiXCR on the PCR reads and lists one entry per CDR3 protein. In the table there are some 200,000 distinct CDR3 sequences, roughly 14% of which are singletons. The sample in question was PBMCs from the stem cell graft donor, obtained from the stem cell graft. The receptors derive from a human donor who donated a stem cell graft to a child with acute lymphoblastic leukemia.

The V call is TRBV3-1, the J call TRBJ2-5; 7 nucleotides line up with TRBD1. The CDR3 is 16 amino acids. The germline V gene has CDR1 LGHDT and CDR2 YNNKEL (reference sequence). The V gene end was trimmed by 4 bases and the J gene end by 4 bases; junction bases not matched to a gene: 12. Written as DNA, the CDR3 is TGTGCCAGCAGCCCGCTGGAGCTAGGGGGCACAGAGACCCAGTACTTC. The encoded protein is CASSPLELGGTETQYF.

This clonotype appeared many times. The chain combines TRBV7-6 with TRBJ2-3; perhaps TRBD1 as D (5 bases). Deletions cut 7 bases from V and 12 bases from J, with 14 bases between. Germline loops: CDR1 SGHVS, CDR2 FNYEAQ. CDR3 size: 11 residues. The CDR3 is CASTQTDEQYF. The CDR3 bases are TGTGCCAGCACCCAGACAGACGAACAGTATTTT.

V is TRBV5-1 and J is TRBJ2-7; D call uncertain. Deletions cut 0 bases from V and 5 bases from J, with 6 bases between. This CDR3 comprises 12 residues. Germline values: CDR1 SGHRS, CDR2 YFSETQ. The CDR3 DNA reads TGCGCCAGCAGCTTGGACAGAAACGAGCAGTACTTC. Residues: CASSLDRNEQYF.

This clonotype has at least ten counts. The rearrangement uses TRBV4-1 and TRBJ2-3; D might be TRBD1 or TRBD2, each matching 5 bases. The length of the CDR3 is 17 residues. Germline CDR1 and CDR2: MGHRA and YSYEKL. V shed 4 bases and J shed 5 bases, with 22 bases lying between them. The CDR3: CASSLSGTADDLDTQYF. CDR3 nucleotides: TGCGCCAGCAGCCTCTCCGGGACGGCGGACGACCTAGATACGCAGTATTTT.

At least ten counts were recorded for this clonotype. The chain recombines TRBV10-3 with TRBJ2-7; TRBD1 agrees at 9 bases. J gave up 3 bases and V 3 bases, and 6 bases lay outside the gene matches. This CDR3 has 15 amino acids. Germline V CDR1 and CDR2: ENHRY, SYGVKD. The CDR3 sequence is CAISENPGQGYEQYF. The CDR3 nucleotides are TGTGCCATCAGTGAAAACCCGGGACAGGGCTACGAGCAGTACTTC.

This clonotype was recorded at least ten times. The V call is TRBV5-1, the J call TRBJ2-7; D gene unclear. Trimming stripped 6 bases from V and 0 bases from J, with 7 bases between. Per germline, CDR1 SGHRS and CDR2 YFSETQ. CDR3 length equals 12 residues. The CDR3 protein is CASNGYSYEQYF. In nucleotides, the CDR3 is TGCGCCAGCAACGGATACTCCTACGAGCAGTACTTC.

In this sample, this clonotype turned up many times. The CDR3, as DNA: TGTGCCAGCAGCTTAGGGCTAGCGGGAACGCGAGGGGAGCAGTTCTTC. It yields the protein CASSLGLAGTRGEQFF. The chain is built from TRBV7-2 and TRBJ2-1; 9 nucleotides align to TRBD2. Germline CDR1 SGHTA, CDR2 FQGNSA. CDR3 length: 16 residues. Trimming cost V 1 base and J 10 bases; bases outside gene matches: 11.

This clonotype was detected many times. V usage is TRBV20-1 and J usage is TRBJ2-7; D possibly corresponds to TRBD1 (5 bases). The CDR3 totals 13 residues. In germline, CDR1 is DFQATT, CDR2 SNEGSKA (reference sequence). V lost 4 bases and J 5 bases, leaving 15 bases between the germline ends. CDR3 nucleotide sequence: TGCAGTGCTACCTGGCCAGGGCCCAACGAGCAGTACTTC. Translation gives CSATWPGPNEQYF.

In this sample, this clonotype turned up a few times. V usage is TRBV7-9 and J usage is TRBJ1-4; D is ambiguous. The CDR3 consists of 14 residues. Germline values: CDR1 SEHNR, CDR2 FQNEAQ (reference sequence). The V end lost 2 bases, the J end lost 4 bases, and 8 bases lay between the germline ends. The CDR3 loop reads CASSLYQINEKLFF. CDR3 coding DNA: TGTGCCAGCAGCTTATACCAGATTAATGAAAAACTGTTTTTT.

In this sample, this clonotype turned up a few times. The chain links TRBV20-1 to TRBJ2-1; 9 bases align to TRBD2. There are 12 residues in the CDR3. The V gene's germline CDR1 is DFQATT and CDR2 SNEGSKA (reference sequence). V was pared by 4 bases and J by 13 bases, with 8 bases of the junction left unmatched. The CDR3 spells CSANAGGRRQFF. The CDR3 DNA sequence: TGCAGTGCTAACGCGGGAGGGCGCCGTCAGTTCTTC.

There are many counts of this clonotype. The chain uses TRBV12-3 or TRBV12-4 and TRBJ1-1, with 9 bases matching TRBD1. V shed 7 bases, J shed 11 bases, and the junction held 8 bases outside the gene matches. CDR3 length equals 12 residues. The CDR3 nucleotides are TGTGCCAGCACCCTAGGGGACAGGGACGCTTTCTTT. Protein sequence: CASTLGDRDAFF.

This clonotype was observed at least ten times. The rearrangement joins TRBV24-1 to TRBJ2-7; D unclear. V lost 3 bases to trimming and J lost 0 bases, with 20 bases between them. Germline V CDR1 and CDR2: KGHDR, SFDVKD. The CDR3 has 18 amino acids. This chain's CDR3 is CATSDEPAGVQPSYEQYF. Here the CDR3 DNA reads TGTGCCACCAGTGATGAGCCCGCAGGAGTCCAACCCTCCTACGAGCAGTACTTC.

This clonotype has a count of ten or more. The genes are TRBV5-1 and TRBJ2-7; TRBD1 agrees at 7 bases. J was trimmed by 1 base and V by 4 bases; bases with no gene match: 5. The CDR3 is made up of 14 amino acids. Germline V lookup: CDR1 SGHRS, CDR2 YFSETQ. This CDR3 is CASSLGQESYEQYF. DNA for the CDR3: TGCGCCAGCAGCCTAGGACAGGAATCCTACGAGCAGTACTTC.

At least ten counts were recorded for this clonotype. The V and J genes are TRBV29-1 and TRBJ2-1; D possibly corresponds to TRBD2 (6 bases). From germline, CDR1 is SQVTM and CDR2 ANQGSEA. The CDR3 runs 15 residues. Trimming took off 7 bases at V and 8 bases at J, with 24 bases between the two ends. CDR3 sequence (DNA): TGCAGCGCCGGGAGTTGGAGCGAGTTCGTCGATGAGCAGTTCTTC. As protein: CSAGSWSEFVDEQFF.

This clonotype was detected ten times or more. The J gene is TRBJ1-6, the V gene TRBV5-1; tentative D call: TRBD1 (6 bases). CDR3 size: 15 residues. V was clipped by 3 bases and J by 6 bases, with 13 bases between them. Germline CDR1 is SGHRS and CDR2 is YFSETQ. CDR3 nucleotides: TGCGCCAGCAGCTCTAATACGGACAGTAATTCACCCCTCCACTTT. It is translated as CASSSNTDSNSPLHF.

In this sample, this clonotype turned up many times. CDR3 region: CASSLNRLNYGYTF. Written as DNA, the CDR3 is TGTGCCAGCAGCCTCAACAGATTGAACTATGGCTACACCTTC. The chain joins TRBV7-8 to TRBJ1-2, with D unresolved. Trimming cost V 5 bases and J 2 bases, with 12 bases left between them. CDR3 length: 14 amino acids. Looked up from germline, CDR1 is SGHVS and CDR2 is FQNEAQ.

The V and J genes are TRBV11-2 and TRBJ2-7; 9 nucleotides align to TRBD2. The CDR3 is 16 amino acids. Germline V gives CDR1 SGHAT, CDR2 FQNNGV. J lost 0 bases, V lost 3 bases, and 6 bases had no gene match. The CDR3 DNA is TGTGCCAGCAGCTTTCCAAGCGGGGGGAGCTCCTACGAGCAGTACTTC. Translated, it gives CASSFPSGGSSYEQYF. Full variable domain (rest looked up from reference TRBV11-2 and TRBJ2-7): EAGVAQSPRYKIIEKRQSVAFWCNPISGHATLYWYQQILGQGPKLLIQFQNNGVVDDSQLPKDRFSAERLKGVDSTLKIQPAKLEDSAVYLCASSFPSGGSSYEQYFGPGTRLTVT.

The chain couples TRBV5-1 to TRBJ2-6; unclear D gene. Looked up from germline, CDR1 is SGHRS and CDR2 is YFSETQ. Trimming pared 4 bases from V and 2 bases from J, leaving 10 bases between. The CDR3 consists of 15 residues. Here the CDR3 reads CASSPMDPGANVLTF. The CDR3 nucleotides read TGCGCCAGCAGCCCAATGGATCCTGGGGCCAACGTCCTGACTTTC.

Regarding this clonotype: A much larger clone lies one base from this, so it may be a read error. This CDR3 fails to terminate in the conserved phenylalanine or tryptophan, so it likely reflects a read error. The rearrangement joins TRBV20-1 to TRBJ2-7; TRBD1 agrees at 7 bases. In germline, CDR1 is DFQATT, CDR2 SNEGSKA (reference sequence). The CDR3 is 15 residues long. Unmatched junction bases numbered 11, after V lost 6 bases and J lost 0 bases. The CDR3 region is CSAVSGQDLSYEQYY. The DNA of the CDR3 is TGCAGTGCCGTTAGTGGACAGGACCTCTCCTACGAGCAGTACTAC.

This clonotype was detected ten times or more. The genes are TRBV27 and TRBJ2-7; D not resolved. Trimming removed 1 base at V and 5 bases at J, with 6 bases between. The CDR3 extends over 12 amino acids. Germline V gene data show CDR1 as MNHEY and CDR2 as SMNVEV (reference sequence). The CDR3, as DNA: TGTGCCAGCAGTTTATTAGGAAACGAGCAGTACTTC. Translation gives CASSLLGNEQYF.

Ten or more counts support this clonotype. The chain employs TRBV5-1 and TRBJ2-3; tentatively, D is TRBD2 (7 bases). From germline, CDR1 is SGHRS and CDR2 YFSETQ. V lost 0 bases to trimming and J lost 5 bases, with 13 bases between them. CDR3 length: 15 amino acids. This CDR3 is CASSLATGGGDTQYF. In DNA, the CDR3 is TGCGCCAGCAGCTTGGCCACGGGGGGCGGAGATACGCAGTATTTT.

This clonotype came up many times. The rearrangement joins TRBV7-9 to TRBJ2-2; D call uncertain. CDR1 and CDR2 (germline): SEHNR, FQNEAQ (reference sequence). Between the trimmed V and J ends, which lost 3 bases and 0 bases, there was a span of 5 bases. This CDR3 has 14 amino acids. The CDR3 DNA reads as TGTGCCAGCAGCTTTACAGCGAACACCGGGGAGCTGTTTTTT. Translation gives CASSFTANTGELFF.

This clonotype was counted at least ten times. V and J are TRBV20-1 and TRBJ2-1, with 10 bases matching TRBD2. Germline V gene data show CDR1 as DFQATT and CDR2 as SNEGSKA (reference sequence). J was trimmed by 3 bases and V by 0 bases; bases with no gene match: 14. The CDR3 spans 19 residues. In nucleotides, the CDR3 is TGCAGTGCTAGAGAAATACCTAGCGGGAGCCCCACCTTCTACAATGAGCAGTTCTTC. Amino acids: CSAREIPSGSPTFYNEQFF.

In this sample, this clonotype turned up many times. The chain carries TRBV20-1 and TRBJ1-1, with D tentatively TRBD1 (5 bases). The CDR3 is made up of 17 amino acids. Deletions cut 6 bases from V and 4 bases from J, with 27 bases between. The germline gives CDR1 DFQATT, CDR2 SNEGSKA (reference sequence). The CDR3 bases are TGCAGTGCCAGACATAGTCGGAGCGGGGCTTTTGGCACTGAAGCTTTCTTT. This sequence encodes CSARHSRSGAFGTEAFF.

The V call is TRBV21-1, the J call TRBJ2-7; the D segment call TRBD1 is taken from the table without a DNA check. TRBV21-1 is reported as a pseudogene. This CDR3 has 12 residues. CDR3 loop: CASPRGPSEQYF. The CDR3 DNA is TGTGCCAGTCCCCGGGGTCCCAGCGAGCAGTACTTC.

This clonotype was counted at least ten times. V is TRBV7-6 and J is TRBJ2-2; TRBD1 matches at 8 bases. The trim removed 5 bases at V and 3 bases at J, leaving 5 bases unmatched. The germline gives CDR1 SGHVS, CDR2 FNYEAQ. CDR3 length: 15 amino acids. CDR3 amino acids: CASSPRTGYTGELFF. CDR3 bases: TGTGCCAGCAGCCCCCGGACAGGGTACACCGGGGAGCTGTTTTTT.

This clonotype was counted many times. This rearrangement joins TRBV7-2 to TRBJ2-1; D is undetermined. Germline V gene sequence: CDR1 SGHTA, CDR2 FQGNSA. Between the trimmed V and J ends, which lost 3 bases and 5 bases, there was a span of 14 bases. This CDR3 is 15 amino acids long. In nucleotides, the CDR3 is TGTGCCAGCAGCTTTGACTTGAACCCCCACAATGAGCAGTTCTTC. Amino acid sequence: CASSFDLNPHNEQFF.

The CDR3 here is CSAPRLAPVIDTQYF. CDR3 DNA: TGCAGTGCTCCCAGACTAGCTCCCGTTATTGATACGCAGTATTTT. V usage is TRBV20-1 and J usage is TRBJ2-3, with 7 bases identical to TRBD2. V trimming: 5 bases; J trimming: 6 bases; junction bases outside the gene matches: 14. From germline, CDR1 is DFQATT and CDR2 SNEGSKA (reference sequence). The CDR3 has 15 residues.

This clonotype has a count of ten or more. The chain recombines TRBV29-1 with TRBJ2-1, with TRBD2 matching over 10 bases. CDR1 and CDR2 (germline): SQVTM, ANQGSEA. This CDR3 comprises 13 residues. CDR3 protein: CSVRTSGDHEQFF. CDR3 DNA: TGCAGTGTAAGGACTAGCGGTGACCATGAGCAGTTCTTC.

The sample holds many counts of this clonotype. The V call is TRBV12-3 or TRBV12-4, the J call TRBJ2-1, with D possibly matching TRBD2 (6 bases). V was trimmed by 6 bases and J by 14 bases, leaving 20 bases between them. The CDR3 loop spans 13 amino acids. The CDR3 loop is CASSKGRDFLEFF. CDR3 coding DNA: TGTGCCAGCAGCAAAGGCCGGGACTTTCTGGAGTTCTTC.